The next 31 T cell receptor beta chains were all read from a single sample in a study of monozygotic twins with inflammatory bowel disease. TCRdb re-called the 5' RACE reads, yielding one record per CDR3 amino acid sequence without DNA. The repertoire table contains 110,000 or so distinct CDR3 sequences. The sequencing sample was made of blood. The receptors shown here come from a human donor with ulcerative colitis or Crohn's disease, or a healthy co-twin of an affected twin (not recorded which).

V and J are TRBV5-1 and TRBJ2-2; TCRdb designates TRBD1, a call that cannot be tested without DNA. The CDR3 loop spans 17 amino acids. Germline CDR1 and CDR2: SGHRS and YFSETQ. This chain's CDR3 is CASSLEWGKSSTGELFF.

CDR3 protein: CASSLAGTGGNYEQYF. The chain combines TRBV5-5 with TRBJ2-7; TCRdb's D call of TRBD1 is untestable without DNA. The germline gives CDR1 SGHKS, CDR2 YYEKEE (reference sequence). The CDR3 is 16 residues long.

The CDR3 sequence: CASSHLGIGQSRYGYTF. The chain uses TRBV4-2 and TRBJ1-2; TCRdb indicates TRBD1, and absent DNA this call remains unverified. The CDR3 runs 17 residues. The germline CDR1 and CDR2 sequences are LGHNA and YNFKEQ.

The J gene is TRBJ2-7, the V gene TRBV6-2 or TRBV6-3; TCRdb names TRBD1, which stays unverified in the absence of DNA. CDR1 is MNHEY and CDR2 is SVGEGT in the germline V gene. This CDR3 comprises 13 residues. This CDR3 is CASNEGQGYEQYF.

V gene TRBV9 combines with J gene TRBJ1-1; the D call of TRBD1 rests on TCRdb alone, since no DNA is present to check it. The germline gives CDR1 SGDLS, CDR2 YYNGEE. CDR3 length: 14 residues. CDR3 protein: CASSSPTGGTEAFF.

The CDR3 loop is CASSFDSYYEQYF. V usage is TRBV5-1 and J usage is TRBJ2-7. Germline-derived CDR1 and CDR2 are SGHRS and YFSETQ. The CDR3 extends over 13 amino acids.

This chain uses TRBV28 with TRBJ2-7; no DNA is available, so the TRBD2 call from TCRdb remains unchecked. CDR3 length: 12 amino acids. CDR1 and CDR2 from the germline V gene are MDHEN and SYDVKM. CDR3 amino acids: CASISGSHEQYF. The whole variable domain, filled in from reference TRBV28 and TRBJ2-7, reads DVKVTQSSRYLVKRTGEKVFLECVQDMDHENMFWYRQDPGLGLRLIYFSYDVKMKEKGDIPEGYSVSREKKERFSLILESASTNQTSMYLCASISGSHEQYFGPGTRLTVT.

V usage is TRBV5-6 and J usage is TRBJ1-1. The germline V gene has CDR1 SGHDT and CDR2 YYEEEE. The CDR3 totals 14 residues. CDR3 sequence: CASSLPGMNTEAFF.

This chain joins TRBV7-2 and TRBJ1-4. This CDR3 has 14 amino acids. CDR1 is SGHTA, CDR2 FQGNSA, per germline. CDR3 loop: CASSFRGFREKLFF.

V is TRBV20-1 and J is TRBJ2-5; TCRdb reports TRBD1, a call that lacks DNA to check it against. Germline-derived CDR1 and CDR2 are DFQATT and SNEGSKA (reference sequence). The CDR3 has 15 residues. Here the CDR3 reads CSAIVFGTSQETQYF.

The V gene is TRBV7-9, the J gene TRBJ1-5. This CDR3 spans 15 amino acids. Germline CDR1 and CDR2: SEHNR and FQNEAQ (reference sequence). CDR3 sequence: CASSLQGTIDQPQHF.

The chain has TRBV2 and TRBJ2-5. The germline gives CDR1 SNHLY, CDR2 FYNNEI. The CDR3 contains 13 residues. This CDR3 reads CASSGEYQETQYF.

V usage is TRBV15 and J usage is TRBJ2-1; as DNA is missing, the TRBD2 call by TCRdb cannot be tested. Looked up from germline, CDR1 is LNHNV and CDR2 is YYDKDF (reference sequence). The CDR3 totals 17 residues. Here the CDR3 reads CATSRGGTSGSINEQFF.

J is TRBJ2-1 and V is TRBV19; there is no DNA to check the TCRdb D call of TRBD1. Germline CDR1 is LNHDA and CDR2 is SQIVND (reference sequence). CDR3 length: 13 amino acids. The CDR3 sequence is CASSVDIYNEQFF. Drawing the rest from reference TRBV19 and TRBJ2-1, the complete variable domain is DGGITQSPKYLFRKEGQNVTLSCEQNLNHDAMYWYRQDPGQGLRLIYYSQIVNDFQKGDIAEGYSVSREKKESFPLTVTSAQKNPTAFYLCASSVDIYNEQFFGPGTRLTVL.

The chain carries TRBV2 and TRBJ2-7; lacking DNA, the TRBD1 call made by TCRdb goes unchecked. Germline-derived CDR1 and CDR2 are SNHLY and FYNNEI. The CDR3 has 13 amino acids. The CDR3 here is CASSGEAGNEQYF.

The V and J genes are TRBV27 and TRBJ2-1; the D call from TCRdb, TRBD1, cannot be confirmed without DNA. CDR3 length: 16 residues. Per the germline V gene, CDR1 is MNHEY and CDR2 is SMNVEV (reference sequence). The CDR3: CASSGAPNIPYNEQFF.

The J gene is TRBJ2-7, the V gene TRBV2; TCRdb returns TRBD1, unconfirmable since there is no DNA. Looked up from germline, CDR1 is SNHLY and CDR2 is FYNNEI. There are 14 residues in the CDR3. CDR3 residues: CASSVGTAGYEQYF.

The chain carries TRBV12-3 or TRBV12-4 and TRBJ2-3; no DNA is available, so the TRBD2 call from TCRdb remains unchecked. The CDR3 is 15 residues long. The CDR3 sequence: CASSLAQSLADTQYF.

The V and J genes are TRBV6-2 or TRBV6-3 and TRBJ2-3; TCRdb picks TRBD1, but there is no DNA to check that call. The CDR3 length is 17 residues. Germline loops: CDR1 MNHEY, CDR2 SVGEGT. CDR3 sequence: CASTNLFLWTSTDTQYF.

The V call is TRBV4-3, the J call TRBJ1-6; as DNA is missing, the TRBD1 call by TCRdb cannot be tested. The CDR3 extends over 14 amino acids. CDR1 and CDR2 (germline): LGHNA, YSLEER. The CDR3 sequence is CASSPDRGGSPLHF.

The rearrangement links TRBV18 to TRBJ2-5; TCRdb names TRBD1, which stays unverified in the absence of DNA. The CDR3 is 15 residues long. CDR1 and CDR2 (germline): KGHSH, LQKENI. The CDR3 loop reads CASSPSEGIQETQYF.

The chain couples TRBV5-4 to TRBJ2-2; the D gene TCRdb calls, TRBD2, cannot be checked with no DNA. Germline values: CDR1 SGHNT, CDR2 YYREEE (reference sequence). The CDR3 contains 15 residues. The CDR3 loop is CASSSTSGDTGELFF.

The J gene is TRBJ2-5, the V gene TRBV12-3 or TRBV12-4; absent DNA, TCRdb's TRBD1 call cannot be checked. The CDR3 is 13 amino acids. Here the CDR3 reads CASSLGHKETQYF.

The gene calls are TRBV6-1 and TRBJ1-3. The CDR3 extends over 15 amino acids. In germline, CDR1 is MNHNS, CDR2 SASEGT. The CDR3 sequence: CASRLRGASGNTIYF.

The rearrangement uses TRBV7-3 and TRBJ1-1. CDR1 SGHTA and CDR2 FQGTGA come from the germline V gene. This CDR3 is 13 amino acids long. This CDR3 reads CASSDQSNTEAFF.

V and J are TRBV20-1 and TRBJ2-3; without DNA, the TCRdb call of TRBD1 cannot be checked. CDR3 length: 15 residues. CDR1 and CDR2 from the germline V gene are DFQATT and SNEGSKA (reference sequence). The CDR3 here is CRLATLDRVTDTQYF.

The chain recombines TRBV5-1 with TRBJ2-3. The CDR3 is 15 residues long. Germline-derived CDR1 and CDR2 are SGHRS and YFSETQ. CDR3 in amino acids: CASSLDVQTTDTQYF.

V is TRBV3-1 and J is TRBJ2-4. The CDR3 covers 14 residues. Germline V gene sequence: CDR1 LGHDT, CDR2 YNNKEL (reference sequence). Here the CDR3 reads CASSQGVAKNIQYF. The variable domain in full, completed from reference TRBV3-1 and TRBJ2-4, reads DTAVSQTPKYLVTQMGNDKSIKCEQNLGHDTMYWYKQDSKKFLKIMFSYNNKELIINETVPNRFSPKSPDKAHLNLHINSLELGDSAVYFCASSQGVAKNIQYFGAGTRLSVL.

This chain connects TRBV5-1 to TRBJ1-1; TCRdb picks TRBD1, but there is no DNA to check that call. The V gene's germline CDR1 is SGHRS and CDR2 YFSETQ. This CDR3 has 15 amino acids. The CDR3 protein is CASSFAGGTNTEAFF.

The CDR3 is CASSSTGSGANVLTF. This chain connects TRBV6-5 to TRBJ2-6. Looked up from germline, CDR1 is MNHEY and CDR2 is SVGAGI. The CDR3 contains 15 residues.

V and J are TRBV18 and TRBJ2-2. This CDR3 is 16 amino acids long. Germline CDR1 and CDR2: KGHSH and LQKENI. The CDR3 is CASSPGLGVNTGELFF.